This TCR beta chain was retrieved from a study of shared clonotypes between healthy human individuals. Study-level information: There were three CD4 naive, three CD4 memory, two CD8 naive and one CD8 memory plates per donor.

Using immunoSEQ multiplex PCR, the repertoire was profiled, and TCRdb retains in-frame clones only, with some absent. The repertoire has under 1,100,000 clones, around 82% of them found once; the top ten carry roughly 0.61%. V dropped 6 bases and J dropped 4 bases, with 21 bases sitting between them. This CDR3 spans 16 amino acids. Germline loops: CDR1 SEHNR, CDR2 FQNEAQ (reference sequence). The specimen was memory CD4+ T cells from PBMCs. As to subset: CD45RA-negative fraction. This clonotype was obtained from a man aged 18 to 30 in good health. Some clones in this sample may be carry-over from other donors' samples. The V gene is TRBV7-9, the J gene TRBJ2-5; D may be TRBD1 (6 bases). CDR3 sequence reads: CASRLQGTKGGETQYF. DNA of the CDR3: TGTGCCAGCAGACTACAGGGCACGAAGGGTGGAGAGACCCAGTACTTC. Variable domain in full (rest from reference TRBV7-9 and TRBJ2-5): DTGVSQNPRHKITKRGQNVTFRCDPISEHNRLYWYRQTLGQGPEFLTYFQNEAQLEKSRLLSDRFSAERPKGSFSTLEIQRTEQGDSAMYLCASRLQGTKGGETQYFGPGTRLLVL.